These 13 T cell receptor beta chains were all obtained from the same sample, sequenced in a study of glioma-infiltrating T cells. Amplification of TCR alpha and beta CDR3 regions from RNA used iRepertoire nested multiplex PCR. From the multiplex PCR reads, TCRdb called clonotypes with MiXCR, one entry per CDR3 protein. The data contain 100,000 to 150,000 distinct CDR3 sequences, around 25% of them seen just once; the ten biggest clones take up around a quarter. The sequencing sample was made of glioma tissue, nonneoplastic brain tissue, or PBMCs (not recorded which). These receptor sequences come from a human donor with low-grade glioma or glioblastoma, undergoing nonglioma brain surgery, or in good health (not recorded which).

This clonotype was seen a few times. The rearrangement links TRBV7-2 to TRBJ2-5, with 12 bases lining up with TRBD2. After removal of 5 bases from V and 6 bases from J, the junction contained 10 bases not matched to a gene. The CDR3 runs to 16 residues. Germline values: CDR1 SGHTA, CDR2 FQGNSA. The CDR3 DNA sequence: TGTGCCAGCAGCGCCCGTGGACTAGCGGGGTATCAGACCCAGTACTTC. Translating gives CASSARGLAGYQTQYF.

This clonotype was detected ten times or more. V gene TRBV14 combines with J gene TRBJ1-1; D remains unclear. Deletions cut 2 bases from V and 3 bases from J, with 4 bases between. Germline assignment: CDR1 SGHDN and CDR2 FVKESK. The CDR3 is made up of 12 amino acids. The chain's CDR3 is CASSQFHTEAFF. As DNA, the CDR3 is TGTGCCAGCAGCCAATTCCACACTGAAGCTTTCTTT.

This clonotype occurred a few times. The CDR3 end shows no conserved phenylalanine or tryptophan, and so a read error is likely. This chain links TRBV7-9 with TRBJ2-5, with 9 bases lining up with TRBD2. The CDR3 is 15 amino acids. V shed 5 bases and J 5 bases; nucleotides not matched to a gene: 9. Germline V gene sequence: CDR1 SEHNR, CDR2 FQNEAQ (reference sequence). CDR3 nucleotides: TGTGCCAGCAGCCCAGGGACTAGCATGCGGGAGACCCAGTACTCC. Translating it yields CASSPGTSMRETQYS.

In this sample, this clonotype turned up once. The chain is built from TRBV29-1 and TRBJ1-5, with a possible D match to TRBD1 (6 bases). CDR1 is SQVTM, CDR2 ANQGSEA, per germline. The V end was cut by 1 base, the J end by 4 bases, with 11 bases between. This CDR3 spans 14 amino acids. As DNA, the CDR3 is TGCAGCGTTGAAGGGGGGCAAGGGAATCAGCCCCAGCATTTT. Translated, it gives CSVEGGQGNQPQHF. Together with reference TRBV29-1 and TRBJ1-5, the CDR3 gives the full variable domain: SAVISQKPSRDICQRGTSLTIQCQVDSQVTMMFWYRQQPGQSLTLIATANQGSEATYESGFVIDKFPISRPNLTFSTLTVSNMSPEDSSIYLCSVEGGQGNQPQHFGDGTRLSIL.

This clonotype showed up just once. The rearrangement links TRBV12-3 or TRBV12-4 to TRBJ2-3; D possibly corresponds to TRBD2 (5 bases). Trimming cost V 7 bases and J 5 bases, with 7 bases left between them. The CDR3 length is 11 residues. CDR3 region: CASIRGDTQYF. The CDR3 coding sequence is TGTGCCAGCATCCGGGGAGATACGCAGTATTTT.

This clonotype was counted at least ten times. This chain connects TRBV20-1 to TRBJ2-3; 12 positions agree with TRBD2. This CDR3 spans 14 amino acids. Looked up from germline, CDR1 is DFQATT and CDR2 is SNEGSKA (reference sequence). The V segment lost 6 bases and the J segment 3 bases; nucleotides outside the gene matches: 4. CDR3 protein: CSALAGGQTDTQYF. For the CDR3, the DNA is TGCAGTGCCCTAGCGGGGGGGCAAACAGATACGCAGTATTTT.

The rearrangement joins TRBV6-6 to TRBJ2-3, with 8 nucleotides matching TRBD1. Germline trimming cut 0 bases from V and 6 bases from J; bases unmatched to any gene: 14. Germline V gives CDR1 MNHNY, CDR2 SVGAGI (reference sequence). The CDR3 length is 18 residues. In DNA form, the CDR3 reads TGTGCCAGCAGTTACTCATCCGCGGGCAGGGGGCGTTCGGATACGCAGTATTTT. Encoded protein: CASSYSSAGRGRSDTQYF.

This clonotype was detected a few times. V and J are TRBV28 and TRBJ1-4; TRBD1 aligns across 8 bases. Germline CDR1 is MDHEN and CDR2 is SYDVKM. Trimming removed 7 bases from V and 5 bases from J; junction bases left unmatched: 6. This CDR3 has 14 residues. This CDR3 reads CASNGQGSNEKLFF. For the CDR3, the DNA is TGTGCCAGCAACGGACAGGGTTCGAATGAAAAACTGTTTTTT.

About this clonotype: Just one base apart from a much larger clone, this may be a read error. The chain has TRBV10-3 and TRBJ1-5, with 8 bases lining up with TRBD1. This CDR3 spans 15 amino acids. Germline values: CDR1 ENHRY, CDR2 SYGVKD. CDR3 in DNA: TGTGCCTTCAGCCGGGGGACAGGATCAAATCAGCCCCAGCATTTT. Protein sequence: CAFSRGTGSNQPQHF.

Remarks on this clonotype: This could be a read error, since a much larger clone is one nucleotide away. DNA of the CDR3: TGTGCCAGCAGCCATCCGGGACAGGGTGGCAATCAGCCCCAGCATTTT. Translation: CASSHPGQGGNQPQHF. The V and J genes are TRBV7-9 and TRBJ1-5, with 9 bases fitting TRBD1. Germline CDR1 is SEHNR and CDR2 is FQNEAQ (reference sequence). V lost 5 bases and J lost 2; bases outside the gene matches: 7. There are 16 residues in the CDR3.

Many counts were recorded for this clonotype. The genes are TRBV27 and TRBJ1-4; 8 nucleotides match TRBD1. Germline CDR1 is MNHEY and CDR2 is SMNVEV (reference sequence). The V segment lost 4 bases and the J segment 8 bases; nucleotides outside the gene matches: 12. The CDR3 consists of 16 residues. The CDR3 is CASSSSPGGAGEKLFF. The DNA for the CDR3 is TGTGCCAGCAGTTCCTCTCCAGGGGGCGCGGGAGAAAAACTGTTTTTT.

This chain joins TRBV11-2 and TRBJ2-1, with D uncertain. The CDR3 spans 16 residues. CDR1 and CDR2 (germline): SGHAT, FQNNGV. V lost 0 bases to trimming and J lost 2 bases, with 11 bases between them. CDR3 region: CASSLDGRGPYNEQFF. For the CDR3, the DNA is TGTGCCAGCAGCTTAGATGGAAGAGGCCCCTACAATGAGCAGTTCTTC.

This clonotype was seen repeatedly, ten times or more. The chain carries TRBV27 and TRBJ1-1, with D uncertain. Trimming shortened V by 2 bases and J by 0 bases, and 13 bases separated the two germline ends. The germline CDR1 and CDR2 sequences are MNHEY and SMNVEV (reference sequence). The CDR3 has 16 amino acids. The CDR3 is CASSLLEGLMNTEAFF. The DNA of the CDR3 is TGTGCCAGCAGTTTACTGGAGGGTTTGATGAACACTGAAGCTTTCTTT.